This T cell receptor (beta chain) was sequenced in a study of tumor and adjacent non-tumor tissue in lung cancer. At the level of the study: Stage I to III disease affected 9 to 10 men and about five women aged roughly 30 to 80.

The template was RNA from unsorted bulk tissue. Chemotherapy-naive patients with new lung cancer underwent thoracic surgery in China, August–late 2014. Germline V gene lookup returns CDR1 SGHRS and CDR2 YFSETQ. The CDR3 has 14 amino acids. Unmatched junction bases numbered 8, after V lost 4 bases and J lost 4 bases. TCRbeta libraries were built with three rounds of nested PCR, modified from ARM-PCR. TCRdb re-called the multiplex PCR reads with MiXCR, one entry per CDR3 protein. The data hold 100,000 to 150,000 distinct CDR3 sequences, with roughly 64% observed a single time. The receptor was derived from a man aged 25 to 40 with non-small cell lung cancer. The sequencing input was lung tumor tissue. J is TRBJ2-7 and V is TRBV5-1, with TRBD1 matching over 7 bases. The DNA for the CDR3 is TGCGCCAGCAGCCAACCGGGACAGCAATACGAGCAGTACTTC. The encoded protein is CASSQPGQQYEQYF.